Listed below are T cell receptor beta chains from one sample, sequenced in a study of TIL therapy for anti-PD-1-resistant metastatic lung cancer. Sequencing used immunoSEQ multiplex PCR; TCRdb keeps in-frame clones, though not all of them. The sample yields some 32,000 clones, 74% seen once. The sample was blood, taken at baseline. Every receptor here comes from a woman between 30 and 80 years old with non-small cell lung cancer. Both conserved end residues are part of each CDR3. D genes are given only for firm matches. Size is stated for part of the rows, as once, few or many counts, or as a class when the clone is expanded.

>TRBV20-1|NA|NA|TRBJ2-1
TGCAGTGGAAAACCCTTCAATGAGCAGTTCTTC
CSGKPFNEQFF
>TRBV15|NA|NA|TRBJ1-1
TGTGCCACCAGCAGAGTATACGGAGGGTTCGCTTTCTTT
CATSRVYGGFAFF
>TRBV6-6|NA|NA|TRBJ1-4
TGTGCCAGCAGTTATCGGGTCCGCGACGAAAAACTGTTTTTT
CASSYRVRDEKLFF
>TRBV19|NA|TRBD1|TRBJ2-7
TGTGCCAGTAGTGGGGACAGCTACGAGCAGTACTTC
CASSGDSYEQYF
>TRBV27|NA|TRBD2|TRBJ2-1
TGTGCCAGCAGTTCCCTAAGAAGCGGGACCTACAATGAGCAGTTCTTC
CASSSLRSGTYNEQFF
>TRBV28|NA|TRBD2|TRBJ2-3
TGTGCCAGCAAAACTAGCGGGATAGGGGCAGATACGCAGTATTTT
CASKTSGIGADTQYF
>TRBV9|NA|TRBD2|TRBJ2-5
TGTGCCAGCAGCGTAGAAGAGGCGGGAGGCGGAGAGACCCAGTACTTC
CASSVEEAGGGETQYF
>TRBV5-6|once|NA|TRBJ2-3
TGTGCCAGCAGCTTGGTGGTCGGTACTAAATACTCAGATACGCAGTATTTT
CASSLVVGTKYSDTQYF
>TRBV30|NA|TRBD1|TRBJ1-3
TGTGCCTGGAGTGTTGAGTACAGTTTAACAGGGGCCCGACTGAACACCATATATTTT
CAWSVEYSLTGARLNTIYF
>TRBV5-4|NA|NA|TRBJ2-3
TGTGCCAGCAGCCAGGGGGGCGGGAAGGGTACGACAGATACGCAGTATTTT
CASSQGGGKGTTDTQYF
>TRBV11-2|NA|NA|TRBJ2-1
TGTGCCAGCACCCCGGAGAAGGGGCAGTTCTTC
CASTPEKGQFF
>TRBV2|NA|NA|TRBJ1-2
TGTGCCAGCAGTGAAGAGGTAGGGGGAAACTATGGCTACACCTTC
CASSEEVGGNYGYTF
>TRBV12-5|few|TRBD2|TRBJ2-5
TGTGCTAGTGGTTTAAGACTAGCGGAGGGGGAGACCCAGTACTTC
CASGLRLAEGETQYF
>TRBV11-2|medium-sized|NA|TRBJ1-1
TGTGCCAGCAGCTTACGTACATTTGGGGCTTTCTTT
CASSLRTFGAFF
>TRBV2|NA|NA|TRBJ2-2
TGTGCCAGCACCCTCCAGGGGGCGGGAGCTTCGAACACCGGGGAGCTGTTTTTT
CASTLQGAGASNTGELFF
>TRBV27|NA|TRBD1|TRBJ2-7
TGTGCCAGCAGAGGGGACAGCTCCTACGAGCAGTACTTC
CASRGDSSYEQYF
>TRBV7-2|few|TRBD2|TRBJ2-3
TGTGCCAGCAGCTTCGGACTAGCGGGGACAGATACGCAGTATTTT
CASSFGLAGTDTQYF
>TRBV12-5|NA|TRBD1|TRBJ2-7
TGTGCTAGTGGTTGGGTTACAGGGGGCCACGAGCAGTACTTC
CASGWVTGGHEQYF
>TRBV7-8|NA|NA|TRBJ2-1
TGTGCCAGCAGCTTAGTTCAGGGGTCATTAGACAATGAGCAGTTCTTC
CASSLVQGSLDNEQFF
>TRBV30|NA|NA|TRBJ2-3
TGTGCCTGGAGTGTCCGAGGCGCCGATACGCAGTATTTT
CAWSVRGADTQYF
>TRBV6-6|NA|NA|TRBJ1-6
TGTGCCAGCAGTTTGCGGGGCAATTCACCCCTCCACTTT
CASSLRGNSPLHF
>TRBV5-1|NA|TRBD1|TRBJ2-6
TGCGCCAGCAGCTCCGGACAGGGGGCACGCTCTGGGGCCAACGTCCTGACTTTC
CASSSGQGARSGANVLTF
>TRBV2|NA|NA|TRBJ1-1
TGTGCCAGCAGTGAACCCGTCAAGGAAGCTTTCTTT
CASSEPVKEAFF
>TRBV20-1|NA|NA|TRBJ1-2
TGCAGTGCTAGAGATATTGGCTACACCTTC
CSARDIGYTF
>TRBV11-3|NA|TRBD2|TRBJ2-1
TGTGCCAGCAGCTTAGCCAGCGGGAGTGGGAATGAGCAGTTCTTC
CASSLASGSGNEQFF
>TRBV6-5|NA|NA|TRBJ1-1
TGTGCCAGCAGTCCCAGGGAGTCGAACACTGAAGCTTTCTTT
CASSPRESNTEAFF
>TRBV10-3|few|NA|TRBJ1-1
TGTGCCATCAGTGAGTCGATAGCCGGGGGCACTGAAGCTTTCTTT
CAISESIAGGTEAFF
>TRBV5-5|NA|NA|TRBJ2-1
TGTGCCAGCAGCTGGCTCGGCGGGTACAATGAGCAGTTCTTC
CASSWLGGYNEQFF
>TRBV27|NA|NA|TRBJ2-7
TGTGCCAGCAGACGGGGTGCGCCTACCTACGAGCAGTACTTC
CASRRGAPTYEQYF
>TRBV7-8|once|NA|TRBJ2-2
TGTGCCAGCAGCTTCGGAGGGCTGGGCACCGGGGAGCTGTTTTTT
CASSFGGLGTGELFF
>TRBV12-2|NA|NA|TRBJ2-5
TGTGCAAGTCGCTTAGGGACCCGCTGTGGAAAAGAGACCCAGTACTTC
CASRLGTRCGKETQYF
>TRBV9|NA|TRBD2|TRBJ2-1
TGTGCCAGCAGCGTAGCTAGCGGGGGGCATGAGCAGTTCTTC
CASSVASGGHEQFF
>TRBV5-1|NA|TRBD1|TRBJ1-2
TGCGCCAGCAGCTTAACCGTGACAGGGAGCTATGGCTACACCTTC
CASSLTVTGSYGYTF
>TRBV4-2|few|TRBD1|TRBJ2-2
TGTGCCAGCAGCCACCGGGACAGGGGGACCGGGGAGCTGTTTTTT
CASSHRDRGTGELFF
>TRBV5-4|NA|NA|TRBJ2-1
TGTGCCAGCAGCCCTTCTCCAGTAGGTGTGCAGTTCTTC
CASSPSPVGVQFF
>TRBV11-2|NA|NA|TRBJ1-4
TGTGCCAGCAGCTTAGAAGGGGCTTACAGTCGAAAACTGTTTTTT
CASSLEGAYSRKLFF
>TRBV14|NA|TRBD1|TRBJ1-1
TGTGCCAGCAGCCCAATACGGACAGGGGCTTTCTTT
CASSPIRTGAFF
>TRBV7-6|few|NA|TRBJ2-7
TGTGCCAGCAGCTTGACGGGGCGGGAAACCTACGAGCAGTACTTC
CASSLTGRETYEQYF
>TRBV5-1|NA|TRBD1|TRBJ2-3
TGCGCCAGCAGTTCCGGGACAGGGGTTGCAGATACGCAGTATTTT
CASSSGTGVADTQYF
>TRBV29-1|NA|TRBD2|TRBJ2-5
TGCAGCGTCGGACTAGCAGGGGAGACCCAGTACTTC
CSVGLAGETQYF
>TRBV7-8|once|TRBD2|TRBJ2-2
TGTGCCAGCAGGCGGACTAGCGGGACGGGCGGGGAGCTGTTTTTT
CASRRTSGTGGELFF
>TRBV29-1|NA|TRBD2|TRBJ2-3
TGCAGCGGTCGACTAGCGGGGCCCAGCACAGATACGCAGTATTTT
CSGRLAGPSTDTQYF
>TRBV5-6|NA|NA|TRBJ2-2
TGTGCCAGCAGCTTGGCCTGGCTAGCAGGGGTCGAGGCCGGGGAGCTGTTTTTT
CASSLAWLAGVEAGELFF
>TRBV7-2|NA|NA|TRBJ2-1
TGTGCCAGCAGCGGTGGGGGTATCGGTGAGCAGTTCTTC
CASSGGGIGEQFF
>TRBV30|NA|NA|TRBJ2-1
TGTGCCTGGAGTGTACGACAGCGGGCCTCCTACAATGAGCAGTTCTTC
CAWSVRQRASYNEQFF
>TRBV16|NA|NA|TRBJ1-5
TGTGCCAGCAGCCCCCCCATGAGCAATCAGCCCCAGCATTTT
CASSPPMSNQPQHF
>TRBV29-1|NA|NA|TRBJ2-1
TGCAGCGTGACGCGCGTAAGTGAGCAGTTCTTC
CSVTRVSEQFF
>TRBV5-1|NA|TRBD2|TRBJ2-5
TGCGCCAGCAGCTTCGGACTAGCGGGAGACGGAGAGACCCAGTACTTC
CASSFGLAGDGETQYF
>TRBV7-2|NA|NA|TRBJ2-3
TGTGCCAGCAGCTCCCCGAGGGGGAGGGGGACAGATACGCAGTATTTT
CASSSPRGRGTDTQYF
>TRBV5-1|NA|TRBD1|TRBJ2-3
TGCGCCAGCAGCCAGGACAGGGCGACAGATACGCAGTATTTT
CASSQDRATDTQYF